This T cell receptor beta chain was profiled in a study of cytomegalovirus exposure and HLA in healthy donors. Study information: From donors who were HLA-typed, an early data release held 81 million or so unique TCRs.

About this clone: Its specificity is not known.

Both 60 Vbeta primers and 13 Jbeta primers went into the PCR. Repertoires were generated with immunoSEQ multiplex PCR, while TCRdb's copy carries only in-frame clones and drops some. The repertoire table contains roughly 62,000 clones. Study-wide results and limits: TCR beta chains numbering more than 150 were designated cytomegalovirus-associated. Among donors in an Asian-associated ancestry cluster, a later analysis reportedly found fewer N-insertions than the roughly 700-donor mean.

This CDR3 has 16 residues. CDR1 MNHNS and CDR2 SASEGT come from the germline V gene. Trimming shortened V by 4 bases and J by 1 base, and 15 bases separated the two germline ends. This receptor was identified in a woman aged 18-29 years in good health and CMV-seronegative. The chain uses TRBV6-1 and TRBJ2-3; possible D gene TRBD2, 6 bases. The sample consisted of PBMCs. The CDR3 is CASSGGWREGTDTQYF. CDR3 bases: TGTGCCAGCAGTGGGGGTTGGAGGGAGGGCACAGATACGCAGTATTTT.